One T cell receptor beta chain is described in this entry. These data belong to a study of CD8 T cells in Susac syndrome. As for the study in general: Treatment at blood withdrawal was none, corticosteroids, or intravenous immunoglobulin alone in Susac syndrome patients.

This CDR3 comprises 16 residues. CDR1 MNHEY and CDR2 SMNVEV come from the germline V gene (reference sequence). V shed 5 bases and J shed 2 bases, with 16 bases lying between them. Peripheral blood CD8+ and CD4+ T cells were profiled by TCR beta sequencing. The authors negatively isolated CD8+ and CD4+ T cells and FACS-enriched TEMRA cells. Random hexamers served to reverse transcribe roughly 0.45 to 1 ug RNA. The TCR beta CDR3 was amplified by immunoSEQ multiplex PCR across 54 Vbeta, 13 Jbeta. Each CDR3 protein gets one entry after TCRdb re-called the immunoSEQ multiplex PCR reads with MiXCR. The data contain about 81,000 distinct CDR3 sequences, roughly 94% of them seen just once; the ten biggest clones take up roughly 1%.

The V gene is TRBV27, the J gene TRBJ2-1, with a tentative D call TRBD2 (5 bases). This receptor was identified in a human donor with Susac syndrome. What was sequenced was CD8+ T cells from PBMCs. The DNA of the CDR3 is TGTGCCAGCAGTCCTTACGCCAGGACTGCCTACAATGAGCAGTTCTTC. It is translated as CASSPYARTAYNEQFF.